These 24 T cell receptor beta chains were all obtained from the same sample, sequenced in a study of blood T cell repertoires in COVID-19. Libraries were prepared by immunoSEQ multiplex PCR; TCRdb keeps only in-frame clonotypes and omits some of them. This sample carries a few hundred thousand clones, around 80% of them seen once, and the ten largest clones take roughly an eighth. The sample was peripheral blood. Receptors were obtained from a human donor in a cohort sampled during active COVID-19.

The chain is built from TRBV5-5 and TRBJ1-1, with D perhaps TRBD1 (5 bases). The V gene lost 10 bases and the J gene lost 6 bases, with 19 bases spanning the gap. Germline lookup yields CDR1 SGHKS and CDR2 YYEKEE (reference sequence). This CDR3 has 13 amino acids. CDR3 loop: CAVRRGVSAEAFF. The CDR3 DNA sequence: TGTGCCGTAAGGCGGGGGGTATCGGCTGAAGCTTTCTTT.

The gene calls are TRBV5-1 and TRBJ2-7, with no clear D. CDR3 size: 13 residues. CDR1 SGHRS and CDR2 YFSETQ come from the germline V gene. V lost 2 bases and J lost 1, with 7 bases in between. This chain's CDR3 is CASSLIASYEQYF. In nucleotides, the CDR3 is TGCGCCAGCAGCTTAATAGCATCCTACGAGCAGTACTTC.

Here the CDR3 DNA reads TGTGCCAGCAGTTACTCGATGGAGGGCGGTTCACCCCTCCACTTT. Translating it yields CASSYSMEGGSPLHF. The rearrangement uses TRBV6-2 or TRBV6-3 and TRBJ1-6; D unclear. Trimming took off 0 bases at V and 9 bases at J, with 12 bases between the two ends. Germline values: CDR1 MNHEY, CDR2 SVGEGT. This CDR3 region has 15 residues.

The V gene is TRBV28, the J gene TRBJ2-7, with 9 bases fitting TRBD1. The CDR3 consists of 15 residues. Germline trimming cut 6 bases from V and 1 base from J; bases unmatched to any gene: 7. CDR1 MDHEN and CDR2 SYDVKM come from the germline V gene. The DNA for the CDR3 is TGTGCCAGCAGGCCGGAGGGACAGGGTTCCTACGAGCAGTACTTC. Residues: CASRPEGQGSYEQYF.

CDR3 in amino acids: CAGLSGGYTF. The DNA for the CDR3 is TGTGCCGGACTGTCAGGAGGCTACACCTTC. The chain uses TRBV27 and TRBJ1-2, with no clear D. The CDR3 is 10 residues long. Germline assignment: CDR1 MNHEY and CDR2 SMNVEV (reference sequence). V lost 11 bases and J 8 bases, leaving 12 bases between the germline ends.

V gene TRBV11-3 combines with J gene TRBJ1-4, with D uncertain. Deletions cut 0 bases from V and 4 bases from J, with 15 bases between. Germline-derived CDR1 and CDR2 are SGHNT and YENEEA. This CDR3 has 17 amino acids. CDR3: CASSLDSVAALNEKLFF. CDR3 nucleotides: TGTGCCAGCAGCTTAGATTCCGTGGCCGCTCTTAATGAAAAACTGTTTTTT.

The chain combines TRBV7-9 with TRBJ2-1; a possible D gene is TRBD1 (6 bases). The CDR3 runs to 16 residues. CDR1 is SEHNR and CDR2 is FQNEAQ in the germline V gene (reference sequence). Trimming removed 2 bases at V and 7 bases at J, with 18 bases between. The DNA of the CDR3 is TGTGCCAGCAGCTTAATCATGGGGGCCCCCAAAAATGAGCAGTTCTTC. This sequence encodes CASSLIMGAPKNEQFF.

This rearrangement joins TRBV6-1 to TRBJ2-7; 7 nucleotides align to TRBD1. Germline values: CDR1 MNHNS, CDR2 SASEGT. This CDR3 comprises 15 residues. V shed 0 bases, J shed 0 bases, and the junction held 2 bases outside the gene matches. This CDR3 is CASSEAGTVSYEQYF. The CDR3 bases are TGTGCCAGCAGTGAAGCGGGGACAGTCTCCTACGAGCAGTACTTC.

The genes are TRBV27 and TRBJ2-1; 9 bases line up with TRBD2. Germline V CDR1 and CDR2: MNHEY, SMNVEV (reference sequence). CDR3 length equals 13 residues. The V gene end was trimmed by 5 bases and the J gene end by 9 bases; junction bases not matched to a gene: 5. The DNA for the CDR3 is TGTGCCAGCAGTCGGGCGGGAGGGCGTGAGCAGTTCTTC. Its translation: CASSRAGGREQFF.

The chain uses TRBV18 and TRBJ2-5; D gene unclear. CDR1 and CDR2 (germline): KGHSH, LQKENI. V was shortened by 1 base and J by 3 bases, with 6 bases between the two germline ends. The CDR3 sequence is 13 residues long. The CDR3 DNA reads TGTGCCAGCTCACCACGGCAGGAAGAGACCCAGTACTTC. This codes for CASSPRQEETQYF.

CDR3 sequence (DNA): TGCGCCAGCAGCTTGGGATGGGGACAGGGGCTGAACGAGCAGTACTTC. Protein: CASSLGWGQGLNEQYF. The rearrangement joins TRBV5-1 to TRBJ2-7; 10 bases fit TRBD1. Losses at the gene ends were 0 bases for V and 5 bases for J; bases not matched to a gene: 8. This CDR3 is built from 16 residues. Germline V gene data show CDR1 as SGHRS and CDR2 as YFSETQ.

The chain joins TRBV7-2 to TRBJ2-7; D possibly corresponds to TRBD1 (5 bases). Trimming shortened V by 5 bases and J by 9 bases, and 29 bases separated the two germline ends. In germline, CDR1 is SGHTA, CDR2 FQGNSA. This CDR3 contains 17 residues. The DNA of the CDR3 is TGTGCCAGCAGCCCAAAGAGGCCCCCTGGACACGCATTGGGGCAGTACTTC. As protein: CASSPKRPPGHALGQYF.

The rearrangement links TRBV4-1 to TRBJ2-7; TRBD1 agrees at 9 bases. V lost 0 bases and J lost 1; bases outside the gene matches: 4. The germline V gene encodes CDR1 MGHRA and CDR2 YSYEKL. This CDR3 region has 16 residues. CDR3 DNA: TGCGCCAGCAGCCAAGATGCCGGGACAGGGTCCTACGAGCAGTACTTC. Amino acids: CASSQDAGTGSYEQYF.

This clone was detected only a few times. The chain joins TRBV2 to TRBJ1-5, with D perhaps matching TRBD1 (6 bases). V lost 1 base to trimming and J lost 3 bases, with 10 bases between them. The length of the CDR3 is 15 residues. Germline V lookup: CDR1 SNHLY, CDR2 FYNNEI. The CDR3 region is CASSEGQAPNQPQHF. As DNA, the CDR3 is TGTGCCAGCAGTGAAGGACAGGCGCCCAATCAGCCCCAGCATTTT. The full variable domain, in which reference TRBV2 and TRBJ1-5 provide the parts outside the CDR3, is EPEVTQTPSHQVTQMGQEVILRCVPISNHLYFYWYRQILGQKVEFLVSFYNNEISEKSEIFDDQFSVERPDGSNFTLKIRSTKLEDSAMYFCASSEGQAPNQPQHFGDGTRLSIL.

CDR3 residues: CASSRDSGETQYF. The CDR3 DNA follows: TGTGCCAGCAGTCGGGACAGCGGGGAGACCCAGTACTTC. This chain joins TRBV12-3 or TRBV12-4 and TRBJ2-5; tentative D call: TRBD1 (7 bases). CDR3 length: 13 amino acids. Trimming stripped 5 bases from V and 5 bases from J, with 12 bases between.

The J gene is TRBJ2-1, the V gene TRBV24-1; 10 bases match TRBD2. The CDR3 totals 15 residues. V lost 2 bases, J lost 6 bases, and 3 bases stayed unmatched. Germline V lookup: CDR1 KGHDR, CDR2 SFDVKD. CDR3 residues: CATSDSRTSGNEQFF. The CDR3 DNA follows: TGTGCCACCAGTGATTCGCGGACTAGCGGCAATGAGCAGTTCTTC.

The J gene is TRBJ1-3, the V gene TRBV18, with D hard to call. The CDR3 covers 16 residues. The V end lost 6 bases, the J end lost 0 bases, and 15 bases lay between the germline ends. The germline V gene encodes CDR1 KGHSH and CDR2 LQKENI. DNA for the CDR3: TGTGCCAGCTCCGAACTCGCGGCTAGCTCTGGAAACACCATATATTTT. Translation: CASSELAASSGNTIYF.

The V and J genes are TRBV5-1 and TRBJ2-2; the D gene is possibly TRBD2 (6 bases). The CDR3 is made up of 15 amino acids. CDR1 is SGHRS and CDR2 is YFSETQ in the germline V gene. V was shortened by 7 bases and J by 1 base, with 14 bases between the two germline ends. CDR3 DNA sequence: TGCGCCAGCGGAAGAAGGGGAGGGAACACCGGGGAGCTGTTTTTT. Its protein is CASGRRGGNTGELFF.

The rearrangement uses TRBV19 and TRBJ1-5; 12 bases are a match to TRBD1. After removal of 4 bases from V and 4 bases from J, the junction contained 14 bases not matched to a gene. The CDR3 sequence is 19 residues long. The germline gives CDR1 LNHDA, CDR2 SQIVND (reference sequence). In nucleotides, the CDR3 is TGTGCCAGTAGTAGAGACTCGGGGGACAGGGGGCTCCTAAATCAGCCCCAGCATTTT. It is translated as CASSRDSGDRGLLNQPQHF.

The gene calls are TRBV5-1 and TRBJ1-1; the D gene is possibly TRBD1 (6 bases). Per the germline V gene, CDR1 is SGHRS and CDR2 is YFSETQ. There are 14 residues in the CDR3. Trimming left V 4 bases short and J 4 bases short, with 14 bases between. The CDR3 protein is CASSPNTGSTEAFF. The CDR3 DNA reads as TGCGCCAGCAGCCCAAATACAGGGAGCACTGAAGCTTTCTTT. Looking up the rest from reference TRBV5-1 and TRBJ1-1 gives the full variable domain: KAGVTQTPRYLIKTRGQQVTLSCSPISGHRSVSWYQQTPGQGLQFLFEYFSETQRNKGNFPGRFSGRQFSNSRSEMNVSTLELGDSALYLCASSPNTGSTEAFFGQGTRLTVV.

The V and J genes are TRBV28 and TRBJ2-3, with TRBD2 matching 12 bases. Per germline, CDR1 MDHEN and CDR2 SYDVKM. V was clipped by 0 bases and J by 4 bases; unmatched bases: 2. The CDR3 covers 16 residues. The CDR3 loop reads CASSLWTSGSSDTQYF. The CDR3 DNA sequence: TGTGCCAGCAGTTTATGGACTAGCGGGAGTTCAGATACGCAGTATTTT.

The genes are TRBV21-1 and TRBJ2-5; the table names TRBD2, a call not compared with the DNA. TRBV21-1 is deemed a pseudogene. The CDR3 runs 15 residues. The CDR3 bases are TGTGCCAGCAGCAGAAAACCTAGCGGACAAGAGACCCAGTACTTC. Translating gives CASSRKPSGQETQYF.

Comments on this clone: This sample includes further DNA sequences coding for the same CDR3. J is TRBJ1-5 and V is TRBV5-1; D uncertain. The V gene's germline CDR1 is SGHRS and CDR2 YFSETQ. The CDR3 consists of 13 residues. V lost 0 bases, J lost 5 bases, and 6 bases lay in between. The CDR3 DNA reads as TGCGCCAGCAGCTTGGGCTCGGATCAGCCCCAGCATTTT. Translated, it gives CASSLGSDQPQHF.

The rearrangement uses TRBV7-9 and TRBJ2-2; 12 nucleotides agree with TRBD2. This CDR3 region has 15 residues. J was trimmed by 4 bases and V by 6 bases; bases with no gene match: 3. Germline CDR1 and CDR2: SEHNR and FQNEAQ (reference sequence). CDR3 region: CASSLAGGVTGELFF. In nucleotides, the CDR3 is TGTGCCAGCAGTCTAGCGGGAGGGGTCACCGGGGAGCTGTTTTTT.